The entry below gives a single TCR beta chain sequence along with its context. What it recognizes is unknown. This sample stems from a study of cytomegalovirus exposure and HLA in healthy donors. Study-level results: Later analysis showed TCR association rates varying by HLA locus, highest for DRB1 and lowest for HLA-C. Relative to the approximately 670-donor mean, N-insertions were reportedly fewer in an Asian-associated ancestry cluster in a later analysis. The sole available immune exposure information was CMV serostatus. Reports state that TCR beta sequences accurately predicted most subjects' HLA-A and HLA-B alleles.

Germline V CDR1 and CDR2: SGHTA, FQGNSA. The CDR3 covers 14 residues. Primers included in the PCR were 60 Vbeta and 13 Jbeta primers. Clones were read by immunoSEQ multiplex PCR, and TCRdb kept only the in-frame ones, dropping some. The repertoire includes roughly 200,000 clones, about 80% of them detected once, and 0.69% sits in the top ten. The chain has TRBV7-2 and TRBJ2-5; 8 nucleotides align to TRBD2. TRBJ2-7 explains the end of the DNA better; the J call may be wrong. Sequencing was carried out using PBMCs. This TCR was recovered from a woman between 40 and 55 years old in good health and CMV-seronegative. The DNA for the CDR3 is TGTGCCAGCAGCTTTCAGCGGGAGTCCTACGAGCAGTACTTC. Protein: CASSFQRESYEQYF.